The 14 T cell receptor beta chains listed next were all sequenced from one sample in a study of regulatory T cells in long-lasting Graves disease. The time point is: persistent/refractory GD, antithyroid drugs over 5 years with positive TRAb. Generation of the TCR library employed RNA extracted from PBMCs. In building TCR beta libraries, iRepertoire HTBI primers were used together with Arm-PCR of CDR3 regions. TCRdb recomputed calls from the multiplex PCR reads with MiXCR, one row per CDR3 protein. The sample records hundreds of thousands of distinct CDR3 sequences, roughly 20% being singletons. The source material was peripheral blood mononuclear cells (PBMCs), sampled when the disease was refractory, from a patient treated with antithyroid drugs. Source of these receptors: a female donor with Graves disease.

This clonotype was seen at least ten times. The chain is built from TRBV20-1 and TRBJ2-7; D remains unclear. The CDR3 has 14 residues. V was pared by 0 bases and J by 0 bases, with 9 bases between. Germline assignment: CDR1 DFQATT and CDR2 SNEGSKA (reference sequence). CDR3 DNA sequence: TGCAGTGCTAGAGATTATAACAGCTCCTACGAGCAGTACTTC. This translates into CSARDYNSSYEQYF.

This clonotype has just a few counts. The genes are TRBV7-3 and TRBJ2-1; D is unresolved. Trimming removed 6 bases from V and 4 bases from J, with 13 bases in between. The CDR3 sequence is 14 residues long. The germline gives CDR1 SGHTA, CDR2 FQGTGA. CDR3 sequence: CASSVEGNYNEQFF. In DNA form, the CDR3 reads TGTGCCAGCAGTGTGGAAGGAAATTACAATGAGCAGTTCTTC.

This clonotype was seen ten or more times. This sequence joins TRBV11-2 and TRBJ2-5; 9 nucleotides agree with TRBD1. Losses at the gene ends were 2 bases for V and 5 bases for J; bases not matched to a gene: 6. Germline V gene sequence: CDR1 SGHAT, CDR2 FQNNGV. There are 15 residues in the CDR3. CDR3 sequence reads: CASSLKQGAWETQYF. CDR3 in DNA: TGTGCCAGCAGCTTAAAACAGGGGGCATGGGAGACCCAGTACTTC.

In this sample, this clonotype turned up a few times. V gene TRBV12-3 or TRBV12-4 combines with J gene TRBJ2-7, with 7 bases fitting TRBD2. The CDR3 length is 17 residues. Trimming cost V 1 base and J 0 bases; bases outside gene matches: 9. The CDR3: CASSLGGREGNSYEQYF. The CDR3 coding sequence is TGTGCCAGCAGTTTAGGGGGGAGGGAGGGAAACTCCTACGAGCAGTACTTC.

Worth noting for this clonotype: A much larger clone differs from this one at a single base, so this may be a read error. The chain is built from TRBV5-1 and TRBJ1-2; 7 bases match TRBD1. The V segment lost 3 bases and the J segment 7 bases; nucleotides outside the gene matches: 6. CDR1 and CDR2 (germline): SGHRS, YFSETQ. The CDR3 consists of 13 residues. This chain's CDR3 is CASSSGTESGYTF. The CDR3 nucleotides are TGCGCCAGCAGCTCCGGGACAGAAAGTGGCTACACCTTC.

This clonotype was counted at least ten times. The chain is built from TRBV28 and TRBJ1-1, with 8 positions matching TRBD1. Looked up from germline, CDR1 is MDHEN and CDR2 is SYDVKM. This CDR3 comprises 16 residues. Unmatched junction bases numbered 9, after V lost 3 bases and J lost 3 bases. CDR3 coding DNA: TGTGCCAGCAGTTTCCGGCAGGGGGCTAGGGACACTGAAGCTTTCTTT. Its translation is CASSFRQGARDTEAFF.

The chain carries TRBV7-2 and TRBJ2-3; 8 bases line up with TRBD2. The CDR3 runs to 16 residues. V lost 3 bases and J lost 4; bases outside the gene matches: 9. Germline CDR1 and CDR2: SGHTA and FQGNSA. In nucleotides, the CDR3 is TGTGCCAGCAGCTTGTTGGGACTAGGATTATCAGATACGCAGTATTTT. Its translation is CASSLLGLGLSDTQYF.

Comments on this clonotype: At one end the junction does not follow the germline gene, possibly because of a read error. CDR3 in DNA: TGTGCCAGCAACTTATTGGATCAGCCCCAGCATTTT. Residues: CASNLLDQPQHF. The genes are TRBV7-9 and TRBJ1-5; no firm D call. Germline lookup yields CDR1 SEHNR and CDR2 FQNEAQ (reference sequence). CDR3 size: 12 residues.

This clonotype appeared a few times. The CDR3 nucleotides are TGTGCCATCAGTGATTCACCGCAAGAGACCCAGTACTTC. Its protein product is CAISDSPQETQYF. This rearrangement joins TRBV10-3 to TRBJ2-5; D uncertain. Deletions cut 3 bases from V and 2 bases from J, with 7 bases between. CDR3 length: 13 residues. The V gene's germline CDR1 is ENHRY and CDR2 SYGVKD.

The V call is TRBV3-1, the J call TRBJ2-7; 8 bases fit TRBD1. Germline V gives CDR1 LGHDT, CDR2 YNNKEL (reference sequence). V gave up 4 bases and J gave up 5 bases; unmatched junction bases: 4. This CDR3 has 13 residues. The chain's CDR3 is CASSRTGYDEQYF. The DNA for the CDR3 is TGTGCCAGCAGCCGGACAGGGTACGACGAGCAGTACTTC.

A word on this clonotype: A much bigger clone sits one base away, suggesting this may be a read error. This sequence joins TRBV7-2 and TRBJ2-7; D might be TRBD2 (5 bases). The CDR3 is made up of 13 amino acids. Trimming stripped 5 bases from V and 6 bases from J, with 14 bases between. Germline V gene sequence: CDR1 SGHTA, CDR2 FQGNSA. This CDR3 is CASSTRRGLEQYF. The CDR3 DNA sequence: TGTGCCAGCAGCACTAGGAGAGGGCTCGAGCAGTACTTC.

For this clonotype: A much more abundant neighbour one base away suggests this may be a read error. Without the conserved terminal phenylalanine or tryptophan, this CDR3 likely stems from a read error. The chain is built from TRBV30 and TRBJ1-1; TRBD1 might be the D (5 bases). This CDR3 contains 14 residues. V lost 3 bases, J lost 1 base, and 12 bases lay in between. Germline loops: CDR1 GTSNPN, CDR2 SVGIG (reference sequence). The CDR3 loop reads CAWRERGRNTEAFS. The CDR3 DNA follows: TGTGCCTGGAGGGAAAGGGGTCGGAACACTGAAGCTTTCTCT.

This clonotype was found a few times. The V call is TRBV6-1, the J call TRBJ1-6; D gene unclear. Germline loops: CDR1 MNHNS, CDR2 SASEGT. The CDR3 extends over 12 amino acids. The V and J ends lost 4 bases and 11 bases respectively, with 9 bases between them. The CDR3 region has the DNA TGTGCCAGCAGTGCCCCCTCGGCACCCCTCCACTTT. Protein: CASSAPSAPLHF.

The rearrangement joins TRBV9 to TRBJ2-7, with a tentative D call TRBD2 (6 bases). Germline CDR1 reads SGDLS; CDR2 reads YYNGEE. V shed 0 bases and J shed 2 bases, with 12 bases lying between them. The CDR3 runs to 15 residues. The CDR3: CASSVDTGETYEQYF. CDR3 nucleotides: TGTGCCAGCAGCGTAGATACGGGGGAAACCTACGAGCAGTACTTC. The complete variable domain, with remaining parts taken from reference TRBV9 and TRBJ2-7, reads DSGVTQTPKHLITATGQRVTLRCSPRSGDLSVYWYQQSLDQGLQFLIQYYNGEERAKGNILERFSAQQFPDLHSELNLSSLELGDSALYFCASSVDTGETYEQYFGPGTRLTVT.